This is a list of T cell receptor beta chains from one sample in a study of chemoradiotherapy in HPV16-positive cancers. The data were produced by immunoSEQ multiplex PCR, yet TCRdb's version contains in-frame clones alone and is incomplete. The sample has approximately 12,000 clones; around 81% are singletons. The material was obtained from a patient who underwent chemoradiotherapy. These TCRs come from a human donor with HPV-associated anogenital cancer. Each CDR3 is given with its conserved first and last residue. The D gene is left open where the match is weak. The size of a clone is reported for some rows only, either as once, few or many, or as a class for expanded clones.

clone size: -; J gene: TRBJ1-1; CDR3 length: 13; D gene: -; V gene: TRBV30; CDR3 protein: CAWSVTGSTEAFF; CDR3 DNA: TGTGCCTGGAGTGTAACAGGGAGCACTGAAGCTTTCTTT
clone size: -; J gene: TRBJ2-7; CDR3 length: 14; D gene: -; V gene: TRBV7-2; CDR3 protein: CASSSSQEAYEPHF; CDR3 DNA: TGTGCCAGCAGCTCTTCGCAGGAAGCCTACGAGCCTCACTTC
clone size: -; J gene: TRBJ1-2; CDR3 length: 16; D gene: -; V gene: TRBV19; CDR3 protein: CASSMKRWGGNYGYTF; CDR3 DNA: TGTGCCAGTAGTATGAAGAGATGGGGGGGTAACTATGGCTACACCTTC
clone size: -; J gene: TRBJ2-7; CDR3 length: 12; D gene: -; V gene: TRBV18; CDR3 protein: CASSPPGSEKYF; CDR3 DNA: TGTGCCAGCTCACCACCTGGTTCAGAAAAGTACTTC
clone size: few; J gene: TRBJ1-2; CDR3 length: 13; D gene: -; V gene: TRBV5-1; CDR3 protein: CASSSSPGDGYTF; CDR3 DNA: TGCGCCAGCAGCAGCTCTCCCGGGGATGGCTACACCTTC
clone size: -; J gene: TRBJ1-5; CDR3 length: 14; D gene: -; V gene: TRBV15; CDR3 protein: CATSRMTENQPQHF; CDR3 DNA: TGTGCCACCAGCAGAATGACAGAAAATCAGCCCCAGCATTTT
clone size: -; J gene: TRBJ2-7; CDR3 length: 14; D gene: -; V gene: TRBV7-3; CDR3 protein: CASSLGSSSYEQYF; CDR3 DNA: TGTGCCAGCAGCCTAGGATCTAGCTCCTACGAGCAGTACTTC
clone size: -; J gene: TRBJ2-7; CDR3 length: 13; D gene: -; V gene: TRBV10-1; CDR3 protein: CASSESGSYEQYF; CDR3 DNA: TGCGCCAGCAGTGAGTCGGGCAGCTACGAGCAGTACTTC
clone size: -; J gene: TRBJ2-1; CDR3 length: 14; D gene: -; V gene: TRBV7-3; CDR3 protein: CASSFGGGQNEQFF; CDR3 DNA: TGTGCCAGCAGCTTTGGGGGGGGCCAAAATGAGCAGTTCTTC
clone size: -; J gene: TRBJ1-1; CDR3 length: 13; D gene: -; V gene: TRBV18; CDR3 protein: CASSPPTNTEAFF; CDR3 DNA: TGTGCCAGCTCACCACCGACGAACACTGAAGCTTTCTTT
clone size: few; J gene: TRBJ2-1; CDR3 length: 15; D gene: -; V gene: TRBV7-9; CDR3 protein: CASSLPRAPADEQFF; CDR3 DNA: TGTGCCAGCAGCCTCCCGAGGGCCCCCGCCGATGAGCAGTTCTTC
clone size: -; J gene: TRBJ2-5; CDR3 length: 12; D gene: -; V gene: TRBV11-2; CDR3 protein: CASSSDQETQYF; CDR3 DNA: TGTGCCAGCAGTTCCGACCAAGAGACCCAGTACTTC
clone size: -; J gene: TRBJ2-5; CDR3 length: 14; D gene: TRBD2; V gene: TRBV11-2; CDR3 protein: CASSFSPSGETQYF; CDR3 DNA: TGTGCCAGCAGCTTTTCGCCTAGCGGAGAGACCCAGTACTTC
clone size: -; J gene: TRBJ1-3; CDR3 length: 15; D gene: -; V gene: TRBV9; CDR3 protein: CASSPRGAVGNTIYF; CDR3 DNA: TGTGCCAGCAGCCCGAGGGGCGCCGTGGGAAACACCATATATTTT
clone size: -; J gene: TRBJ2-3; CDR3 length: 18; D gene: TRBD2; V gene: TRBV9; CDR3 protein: CASSDQSGAGPRTDTQYF; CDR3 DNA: TGTGCCAGCAGCGACCAGAGCGGGGCGGGGCCCCGCACAGATACGCAGTATTTT
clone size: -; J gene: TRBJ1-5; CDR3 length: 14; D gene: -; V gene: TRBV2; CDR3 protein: CASNLGVGNQPQHF; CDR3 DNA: TGTGCCAGCAACCTTGGGGTCGGGAATCAGCCCCAGCATTTT
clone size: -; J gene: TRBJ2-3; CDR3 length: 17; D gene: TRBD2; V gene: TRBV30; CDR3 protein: CAWGPGGGPNLAWGQYF; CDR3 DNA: TGTGCCTGGGGGCCGGGGGGTGGCCCAAACTTGGCGTGGGGGCAGTATTTT
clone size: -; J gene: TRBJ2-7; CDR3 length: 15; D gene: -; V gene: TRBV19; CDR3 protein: CASSSFGGANYEQYF; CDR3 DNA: TGTGCCAGTAGTAGTTTCGGCGGGGCGAACTACGAGCAGTACTTC
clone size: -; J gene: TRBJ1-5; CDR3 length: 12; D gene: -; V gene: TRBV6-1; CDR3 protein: CASRGSNQPQHF; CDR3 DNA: TGTGCCAGCAGGGGGAGCAATCAGCCCCAGCATTTT
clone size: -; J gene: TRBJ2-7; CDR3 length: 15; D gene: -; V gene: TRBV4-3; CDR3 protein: CASSQVRGGRYEQYF; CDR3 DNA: TGCGCCAGCAGCCAGGTGAGGGGGGGACGATACGAGCAGTACTTC
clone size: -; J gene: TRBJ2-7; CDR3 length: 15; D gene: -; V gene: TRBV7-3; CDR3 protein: CASSLTRTEAYEQYF; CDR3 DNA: TGTGCCAGCAGCTTAACCCGGACGGAGGCTTACGAGCAGTACTTC
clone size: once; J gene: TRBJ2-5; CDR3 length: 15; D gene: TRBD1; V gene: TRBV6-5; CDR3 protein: CASRTGTGGRKTQYF; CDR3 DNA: TGTGCCAGCAGGACCGGGACAGGGGGCCGAAAGACCCAGTACTTC
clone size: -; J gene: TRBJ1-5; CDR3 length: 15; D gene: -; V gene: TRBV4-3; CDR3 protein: CASSPRTASNQPQHF; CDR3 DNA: TGCGCCAGCAGCCCCAGGACAGCAAGCAATCAGCCCCAGCATTTT
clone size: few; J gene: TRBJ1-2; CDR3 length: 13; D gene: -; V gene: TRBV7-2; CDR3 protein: CASSFSEDMGYTF; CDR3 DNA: TGTGCCAGCAGCTTTTCAGAAGATATGGGCTACACCTTC
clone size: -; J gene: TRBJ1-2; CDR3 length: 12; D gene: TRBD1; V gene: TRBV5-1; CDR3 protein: CASSVTGEGYTF; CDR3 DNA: TGCGCCAGCAGCGTGACAGGGGAAGGCTACACCTTC
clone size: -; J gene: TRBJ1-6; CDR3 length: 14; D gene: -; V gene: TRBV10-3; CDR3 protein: CAIRGGLGGSPLHF; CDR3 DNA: TGTGCCATCAGGGGGGGACTAGGAGGGTCACCCCTCCACTTT
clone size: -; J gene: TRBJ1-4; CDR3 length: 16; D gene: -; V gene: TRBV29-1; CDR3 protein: CSVGKGGARGNEKLFF; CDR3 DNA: TGCAGCGTTGGAAAAGGGGGGGCGCGGGGTAATGAAAAACTGTTTTTT
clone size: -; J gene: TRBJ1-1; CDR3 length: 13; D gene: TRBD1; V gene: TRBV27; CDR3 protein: CASRKTGGTEAFF; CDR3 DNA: TGTGCCAGCAGGAAGACAGGGGGTACTGAAGCTTTCTTT
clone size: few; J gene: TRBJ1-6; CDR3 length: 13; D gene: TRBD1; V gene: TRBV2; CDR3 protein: CASSVDRVSPLHF; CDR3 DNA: TGTGCCAGCAGTGTCGACAGGGTTTCACCCCTCCACTTT
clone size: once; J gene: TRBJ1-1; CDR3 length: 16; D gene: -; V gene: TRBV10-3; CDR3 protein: CAISESHVGGEVRAFF; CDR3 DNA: TGTGCCATCAGTGAGTCCCACGTCGGAGGGGAGGTACGAGCTTTCTTT
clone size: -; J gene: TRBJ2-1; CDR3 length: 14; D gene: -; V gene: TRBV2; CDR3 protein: CANQTLGVNNEQFF; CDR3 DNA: TGTGCCAATCAGACCCTGGGGGTAAACAATGAGCAGTTCTTC
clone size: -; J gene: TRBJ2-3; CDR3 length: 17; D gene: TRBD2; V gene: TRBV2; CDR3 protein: CASSGRTSGVGTDTQYF; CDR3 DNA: TGTGCCAGCAGTGGAAGGACTAGCGGGGTAGGGACAGATACGCAGTATTTT
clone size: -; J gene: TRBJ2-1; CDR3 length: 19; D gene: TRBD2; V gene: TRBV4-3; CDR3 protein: CASSQHRLAGGLRYNEQFF; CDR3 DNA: TGCGCCAGCAGCCAACACCGGCTAGCGGGGGGCCTTAGGTACAATGAGCAGTTCTTC
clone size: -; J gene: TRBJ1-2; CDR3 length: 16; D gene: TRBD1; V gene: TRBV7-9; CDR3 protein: CASSLGTGQGNYGYTF; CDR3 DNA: TGTGCCAGCAGCTTAGGGACGGGACAGGGGAACTATGGCTACACCTTC
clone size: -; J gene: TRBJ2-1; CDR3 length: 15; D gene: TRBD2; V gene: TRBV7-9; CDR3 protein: CASSWGLAGHNEQFF; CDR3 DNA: TGTGCCAGCAGCTGGGGACTAGCGGGTCACAATGAGCAGTTCTTC
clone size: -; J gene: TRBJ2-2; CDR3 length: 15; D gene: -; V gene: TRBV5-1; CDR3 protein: CASSLGSGDTGELFF; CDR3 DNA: TGCGCCAGCAGCTTGGGGTCCGGAGACACCGGGGAGCTGTTTTTT
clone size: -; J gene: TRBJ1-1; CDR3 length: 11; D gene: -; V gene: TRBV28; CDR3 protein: CASIFQAEAFF; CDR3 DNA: TGTGCCAGCATTTTTCAGGCTGAAGCTTTCTTT
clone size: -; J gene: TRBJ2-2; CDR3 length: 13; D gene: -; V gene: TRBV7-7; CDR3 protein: CASSPGVAGELFF; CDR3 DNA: TGTGCTAGCAGCCCAGGGGTGGCCGGGGAGCTGTTTTTT
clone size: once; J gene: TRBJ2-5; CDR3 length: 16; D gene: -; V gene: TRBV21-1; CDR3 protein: CASSTPWDRPEETQYF; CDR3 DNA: TGTGCCAGCAGCACGCCTTGGGACCGGCCAGAGGAGACCCAGTACTTC
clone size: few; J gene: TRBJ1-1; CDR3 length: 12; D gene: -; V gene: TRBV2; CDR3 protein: CASRSDRTEAFF; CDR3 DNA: TGTGCCAGCAGGTCCGACAGAACTGAAGCTTTCTTT
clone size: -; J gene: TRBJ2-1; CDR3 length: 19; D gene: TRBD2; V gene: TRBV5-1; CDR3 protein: CASSLEGTSGGVGFNEQFF; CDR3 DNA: TGCGCCAGCAGCTTGGAGGGGACTAGCGGGGGGGTCGGTTTCAATGAGCAGTTCTTC
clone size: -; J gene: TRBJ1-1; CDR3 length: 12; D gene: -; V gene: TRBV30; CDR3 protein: CAWSPPNFEAFF; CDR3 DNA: TGTGCCTGGAGCCCCCCTAATTTTGAAGCTTTCTTT
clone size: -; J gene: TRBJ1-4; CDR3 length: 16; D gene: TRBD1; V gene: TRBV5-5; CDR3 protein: CASSPRGQGTNEKLFF; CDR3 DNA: TGTGCCAGCAGCCCCAGGGGACAGGGAACTAATGAAAAACTGTTTTTT
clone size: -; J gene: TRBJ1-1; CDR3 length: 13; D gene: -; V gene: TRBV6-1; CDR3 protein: CASSTSMNTEAFF; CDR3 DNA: TGTGCCAGCAGTACTTCTATGAACACTGAAGCTTTCTTT
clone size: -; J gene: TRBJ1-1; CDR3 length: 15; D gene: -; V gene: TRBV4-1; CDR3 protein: CASSRVGTPNTEAFF; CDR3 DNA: TGCGCCAGCAGCCGGGTCGGGACACCTAACACTGAAGCTTTCTTT
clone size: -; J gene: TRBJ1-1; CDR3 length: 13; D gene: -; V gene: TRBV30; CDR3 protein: CAWSVRMNTEAFF; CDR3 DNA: TGTGCCTGGAGTGTACGGATGAACACTGAAGCTTTCTTT
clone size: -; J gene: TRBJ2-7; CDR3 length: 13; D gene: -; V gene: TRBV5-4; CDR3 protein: CASSPSGTYEQYF; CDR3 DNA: TGTGCCAGCTCCCCCTCCGGGACCTACGAGCAGTACTTC
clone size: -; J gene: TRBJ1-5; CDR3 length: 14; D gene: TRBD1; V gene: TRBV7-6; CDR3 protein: CASSSAGGNQPQHF; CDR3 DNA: TGTGCCAGCAGCTCCGCAGGGGGGAATCAGCCCCAGCATTTT
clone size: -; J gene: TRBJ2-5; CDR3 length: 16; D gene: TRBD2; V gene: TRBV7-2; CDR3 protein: CASSLLRGGAQETQYF; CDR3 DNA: TGTGCCAGCAGCTTATTGCGGGGGGGCGCCCAAGAGACCCAGTACTTC
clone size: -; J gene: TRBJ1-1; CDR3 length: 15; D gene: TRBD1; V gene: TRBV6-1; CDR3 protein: CASQGQGIQNTEAFF; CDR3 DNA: TGTGCCAGCCAGGGACAGGGAATTCAGAACACTGAAGCTTTCTTT
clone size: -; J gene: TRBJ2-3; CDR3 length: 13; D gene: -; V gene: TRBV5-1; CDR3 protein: CASTRGSTDTQYF; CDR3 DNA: TGCGCCAGTACCAGGGGAAGCACAGATACGCAGTATTTT
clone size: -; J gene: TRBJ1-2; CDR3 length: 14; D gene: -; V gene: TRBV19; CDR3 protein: CASGDSGTRFSVTF; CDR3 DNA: TGTGCCAGTGGAGATTCGGGGACCCGATTCAGTGTCACCTTC
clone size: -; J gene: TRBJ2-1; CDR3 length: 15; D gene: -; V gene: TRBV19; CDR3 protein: CASTSEGARYNEQFF; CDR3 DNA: TGTGCCAGTACGTCGGAGGGGGCGCGGTACAATGAGCAGTTCTTC
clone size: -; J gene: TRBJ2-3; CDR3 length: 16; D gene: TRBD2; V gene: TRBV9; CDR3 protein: CASSAISGVRTDTQYF; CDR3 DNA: TGTGCCAGCAGCGCGATTAGCGGGGTACGCACAGATACGCAGTATTTT
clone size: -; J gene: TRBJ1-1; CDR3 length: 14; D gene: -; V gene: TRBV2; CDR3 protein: CASSAIQGNTEAFF; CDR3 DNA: TGTGCCAGCAGTGCCATCCAAGGGAACACTGAAGCTTTCTTT
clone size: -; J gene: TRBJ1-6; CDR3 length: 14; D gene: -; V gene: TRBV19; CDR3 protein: CASSIGAGRSPLHF; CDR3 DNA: TGTGCCAGTAGTATCGGGGCAGGGAGATCACCCCTCCACTTT
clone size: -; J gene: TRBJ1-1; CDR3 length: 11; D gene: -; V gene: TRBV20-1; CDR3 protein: CSARGGIEAFF; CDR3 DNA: TGCAGTGCTAGGGGGGGGATTGAAGCTTTCTTT
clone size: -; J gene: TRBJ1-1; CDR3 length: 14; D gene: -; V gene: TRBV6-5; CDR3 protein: CASSFDRGMAEAFF; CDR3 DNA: TGTGCCAGCAGTTTCGACAGAGGTATGGCTGAAGCTTTCTTT